The 21 T cell receptor beta chains given below trace back to one sample, sequenced in a study of blood T cell repertoires in COVID-19. Generated by immunoSEQ multiplex PCR, the TCRdb table keeps only in-frame clones and is missing some. Of 150,000 or so clones listed, more than 70% are singletons. Sequencing was performed on PBMCs or T cells enriched from blood (not recorded which). The source is a middle-aged man who had recovered from COVID-19.

The V gene is TRBV6-5, the J gene TRBJ1-1; 8 nucleotides line up with TRBD1. Germline trimming cut 8 bases from V and 2 bases from J; bases unmatched to any gene: 10. The germline V gene encodes CDR1 MNHEY and CDR2 SVGAGI. The CDR3 consists of 15 residues. The CDR3 bases are TGTGCCAGCTCTCTCACAGGGGGGAGTAACACTGAAGCTTTCTTT. Protein: CASSLTGGSNTEAFF.

The CDR3 loop reads CAISDGRGGLNEQFF. Written as DNA, the CDR3 is TGTGCCATCAGTGACGGGCGGGGGGGCCTAAATGAGCAGTTCTTC. The chain recombines TRBV10-3 with TRBJ2-1; 9 bases agree with TRBD2. Germline V CDR1 and CDR2: ENHRY, SYGVKD. V trimming: 3 bases; J trimming: 7 bases; junction bases outside the gene matches: 7. The CDR3 runs to 15 residues.

The chain joins TRBV2 to TRBJ1-2; TRBD1 is a possible D gene (5 bases). The CDR3 loop spans 13 amino acids. In germline, CDR1 is SNHLY, CDR2 FYNNEI. The V gene lost 7 bases and the J gene lost 4 bases, with 13 bases spanning the gap. Written as DNA, the CDR3 is TGTGCCAGCATACCACAGGTTTTCTATGGCTACACCTTC. It is translated as CASIPQVFYGYTF.

This chain links TRBV9 with TRBJ1-1, with unresolved D. Trimming removed 0 bases at V and 8 bases at J, with 8 bases between. Germline CDR1 reads SGDLS; CDR2 reads YYNGEE. This CDR3 has 12 residues. The chain's CDR3 is CASSVALGEAFF. The CDR3 coding sequence is TGTGCCAGCAGCGTAGCCCTAGGCGAAGCTTTCTTT.

The CDR3 loop is CASSFQGRRTEAFF. The DNA of the CDR3 is TGTGCCAGCAGCTTCCAGGGTCGTAGGACTGAAGCTTTCTTT. The genes are TRBV11-2 and TRBJ1-1, with D tentatively TRBD1 (5 bases). CDR3 length: 14 amino acids. The V end was cut by 3 bases, the J end by 5 bases, with 13 bases between. Per the germline V gene, CDR1 is SGHAT and CDR2 is FQNNGV. Variable domain in full (rest from reference TRBV11-2 and TRBJ1-1): EAGVAQSPRYKIIEKRQSVAFWCNPISGHATLYWYQQILGQGPKLLIQFQNNGVVDDSQLPKDRFSAERLKGVDSTLKIQPAKLEDSAVYLCASSFQGRRTEAFFGQGTRLTVV.

This clone was counted between two and nine times. The chain combines TRBV9 with TRBJ1-3; no clear D. Germline loops: CDR1 SGDLS, CDR2 YYNGEE. Trimming stripped 0 bases from V and 0 bases from J, with 4 bases between. The CDR3 totals 14 residues. The CDR3 spells CASSVVASGNTIYF. CDR3 DNA: TGTGCCAGCAGCGTAGTGGCCTCTGGAAACACCATATATTTT. Together with reference TRBV9 and TRBJ1-3, the CDR3 gives the full variable domain: DSGVTQTPKHLITATGQRVTLRCSPRSGDLSVYWYQQSLDQGLQFLIQYYNGEERAKGNILERFSAQQFPDLHSELNLSSLELGDSALYFCASSVVASGNTIYFGEGSWLTVV.

The V gene is TRBV27, the J gene TRBJ2-1, with 10 bases that match TRBD2. The junction had 16 bases not matched to a gene; V was cut back by 5 bases and J by 9 bases. The CDR3 has 17 amino acids. Germline V gives CDR1 MNHEY, CDR2 SMNVEV (reference sequence). The CDR3 DNA sequence: TGTGCCAGCAGTCCGCAGGAGGACAGCGGGGGGGCCTCTGAGCAGTTCTTC. Encoded protein: CASSPQEDSGGASEQFF.

Only a few counts were recorded for this clone. The chain couples TRBV7-2 to TRBJ2-3, with 8 nucleotides matching TRBD2. The CDR3 is made up of 18 amino acids. With 6 bases clipped from V and 1 base from J, the junction kept 15 bases outside the gene matches. Germline V lookup: CDR1 SGHTA, CDR2 FQGNSA. CDR3 DNA: TGTGCCAGCAGTTTTTCCCTAGCTGTCGGGGGGGGCACAGATACGCAGTATTTT. Translation: CASSFSLAVGGGTDTQYF.

This clone appeared a few times. The genes are TRBV9 and TRBJ1-1; a possible D gene is TRBD1 (6 bases). Germline-derived CDR1 and CDR2 are SGDLS and YYNGEE. The CDR3 loop spans 13 amino acids. V gave up 4 bases and J gave up 4 bases, with 11 bases separating them. The CDR3 sequence is CASSSGGRTEAFF. CDR3 sequence (DNA): TGTGCCAGCAGCTCCGGGGGGCGCACTGAAGCTTTCTTT.

This sequence joins TRBV30 and TRBJ1-5; D might be TRBD1 (5 bases). The germline V gene has CDR1 GTSNPN and CDR2 SVGIG (reference sequence). The CDR3 runs 14 residues. The V and J ends lost 5 bases and 7 bases respectively, with 18 bases between them. This chain's CDR3 is CAWEAGSGRQPQHF. The DNA for the CDR3 is TGTGCCTGGGAGGCAGGGTCTGGTCGCCAGCCCCAGCATTTT.

The chain combines TRBV12-3 or TRBV12-4 with TRBJ2-7; D unclear. The CDR3 covers 12 residues. Trimming took 3 bases from V and 1 from J, leaving 4 bases between them. CDR3 region: CASSLLSYEQYF. The CDR3 nucleotides are TGTGCCAGCAGTTTGCTATCCTACGAGCAGTACTTC.

V gene TRBV19 combines with J gene TRBJ1-1, with D possibly matching TRBD1 (6 bases). The CDR3 has 14 amino acids. Looked up from germline, CDR1 is LNHDA and CDR2 is SQIVND (reference sequence). Trimming removed 6 bases from V and 6 bases from J, with 17 bases in between. CDR3 sequence: CASREQGNRAEAFF. DNA of the CDR3: TGTGCCAGTAGGGAACAGGGTAATCGCGCTGAAGCTTTCTTT.

The chain recombines TRBV10-2 with TRBJ1-2; a possible D gene is TRBD1 (6 bases). The CDR3 is 13 amino acids. The V gene lost 10 bases and the J gene lost 2 bases, with 14 bases spanning the gap. Germline CDR1 is WSHSY and CDR2 is SAAADI. The CDR3 DNA sequence: TGCGCCACACTGGACAGAATGAACTATGGCTACACCTTC. Its protein is CATLDRMNYGYTF.

The gene calls are TRBV5-6 and TRBJ1-2; D may be TRBD1 (5 bases). Trimming removed 2 bases from V and 3 bases from J, with 8 bases in between. The CDR3 loop spans 13 amino acids. CDR1 is SGHDT and CDR2 is YYEEEE in the germline V gene. The CDR3 here is CASSFGGYYGYTF. The CDR3 bases are TGTGCCAGCAGCTTCGGGGGTTACTATGGCTACACCTTC.

A few counts support this clone. The chain combines TRBV13 with TRBJ2-5; 16 bases match TRBD2. This CDR3 contains 16 residues. With V trimmed by 4 bases and J by 4 bases, 3 bases remained unmatched. The germline CDR1 and CDR2 sequences are PRHDT and FYEKMQ (reference sequence). CDR3 nucleotide sequence: TGTGCCAGCAGCTCGGGACTAGCGGGGGGGCTAGAGACCCAGTACTTC. The encoded protein is CASSSGLAGGLETQYF.

The chain employs TRBV7-8 and TRBJ2-7; 8 bases are shared with TRBD1. Looked up from germline, CDR1 is SGHVS and CDR2 is FQNEAQ. The CDR3 runs to 15 residues. V was clipped by 0 bases and J by 5 bases; unmatched bases: 6. The CDR3 is CASSLARQGKDEQYF. CDR3 nucleotides: TGTGCCAGCAGCTTAGCTCGACAGGGGAAGGACGAGCAGTACTTC.

The chain recombines TRBV2 with TRBJ2-1, with a possible D match to TRBD1 (5 bases). The germline V and J ends were trimmed by 5 bases and 7 bases, with 12 bases remaining between them. The length of the CDR3 is 13 residues. The germline V gene has CDR1 SNHLY and CDR2 FYNNEI. The CDR3 DNA sequence: TGTGCCAGCAGTTTGTCCAGGGAAAATGAGCAGTTCTTC. Its translation: CASSLSRENEQFF.

This chain connects TRBV2 to TRBJ1-1; D is possibly TRBD1 (6 bases). Deletions cut 2 bases from V and 1 base from J, with 11 bases between. The CDR3 loop spans 15 amino acids. Per the germline V gene, CDR1 is SNHLY and CDR2 is FYNNEI. In nucleotides, the CDR3 is TGTGCCAGCAGTGAACAGGGGATGAGGAACACTGAAGCTTTCTTT. It yields the protein CASSEQGMRNTEAFF. The full variable domain, its missing parts supplied by reference TRBV2 and TRBJ1-1, is EPEVTQTPSHQVTQMGQEVILRCVPISNHLYFYWYRQILGQKVEFLVSFYNNEISEKSEIFDDQFSVERPDGSNFTLKIRSTKLEDSAMYFCASSEQGMRNTEAFFGQGTRLTVV.

The chain carries TRBV6-5 and TRBJ2-5; 9 nucleotides line up with TRBD1. Germline-derived CDR1 and CDR2 are MNHEY and SVGAGI. CDR3 size: 16 residues. V trimming: 3 bases; J trimming: 3 bases; junction bases outside the gene matches: 8. The CDR3 reads CASSYSGTGREETQYF. CDR3 nucleotides: TGTGCCAGCAGTTATTCCGGGACAGGGAGGGAAGAGACCCAGTACTTC.

The gene calls are TRBV11-2 and TRBJ2-1; 8 nucleotides match TRBD1. Germline CDR1 and CDR2: SGHAT and FQNNGV. The V segment lost 6 bases and the J segment 8 bases; nucleotides outside the gene matches: 3. The CDR3 runs 12 residues. The CDR3 spells CASSQGAHEQFF. In nucleotides, the CDR3 is TGTGCCAGCAGTCAGGGGGCTCATGAGCAGTTCTTC. Full variable domain (remainder filled in from reference TRBV11-2 and TRBJ2-1): EAGVAQSPRYKIIEKRQSVAFWCNPISGHATLYWYQQILGQGPKLLIQFQNNGVVDDSQLPKDRFSAERLKGVDSTLKIQPAKLEDSAVYLCASSQGAHEQFFGPGTRLTVL.

DNA of the CDR3: TGTGCCAGCAGCGTAGGACTAGCGGGGGGGTTTTTGGCAGATACGCAGTATTTT. Amino acid sequence: CASSVGLAGGFLADTQYF. The chain employs TRBV9 and TRBJ2-3, with 14 bases matching TRBD2. The V segment lost 0 bases and the J segment 4 bases; nucleotides outside the gene matches: 7. The germline gives CDR1 SGDLS, CDR2 YYNGEE. The CDR3 loop spans 18 amino acids.